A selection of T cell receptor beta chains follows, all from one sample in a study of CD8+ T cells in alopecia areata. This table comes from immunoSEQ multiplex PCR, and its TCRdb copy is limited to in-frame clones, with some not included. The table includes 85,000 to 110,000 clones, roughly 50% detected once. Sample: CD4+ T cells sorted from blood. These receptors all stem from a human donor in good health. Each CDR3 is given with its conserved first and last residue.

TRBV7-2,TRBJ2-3,CASSYFGTGRADTQYF
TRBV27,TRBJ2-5,CASSHNYEETQYF
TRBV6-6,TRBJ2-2,CASRPLGQGAGELFF
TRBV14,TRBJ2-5,CASSPIAGGAETQYF
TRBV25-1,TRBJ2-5,CASSEWARRGGETQYF
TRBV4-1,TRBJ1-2,CASSQGDIRGYTF
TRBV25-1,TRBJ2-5,CASSARQGQETQYF
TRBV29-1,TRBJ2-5,CSVRTYQETQYF
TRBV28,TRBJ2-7,CASSFTNRGYEQYF
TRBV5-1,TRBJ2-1,CASSLGAMHSRDEQFF
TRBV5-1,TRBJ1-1,CASSGEGFTEAFF
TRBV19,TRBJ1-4,CASSIGRTTNEKLFF
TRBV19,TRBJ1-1,CASSRGQHTEAFF
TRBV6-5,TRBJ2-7,CASSYGGQGLYEQYF
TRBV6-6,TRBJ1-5,CASSYAQGPNQPQHF
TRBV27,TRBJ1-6,CASSFYRDSNSPLHF
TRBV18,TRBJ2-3,CASSPNQAGQGNTDTQYF
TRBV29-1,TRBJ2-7,CSVSGTVTYEQYF
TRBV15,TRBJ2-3,CATSSEWVGQTDTQYF
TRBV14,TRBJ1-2,CASSQEDRGIGYTF
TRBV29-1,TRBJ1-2,CSADREVLGYTF
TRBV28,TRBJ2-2,CASSSGGQGAPGFAGELFF
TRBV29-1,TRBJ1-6,CSVAREAGGNSPLHF
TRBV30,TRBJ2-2,CAWSVWVNTGELFF
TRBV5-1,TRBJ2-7,CASSWDRATYEQYF
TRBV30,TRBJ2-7,CAWSTAGSEQYF
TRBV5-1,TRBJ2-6,CASSFERGQGDFSGANVLTF
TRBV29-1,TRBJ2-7,CSVVGQGEAEQYF
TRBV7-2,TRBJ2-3,CASSLVGLAGGDFTDTQYF
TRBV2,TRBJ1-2,CASKIDVYGYTF
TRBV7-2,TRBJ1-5,CASSLDLGQPQHF
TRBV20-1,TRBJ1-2,CSASGNYGYTF
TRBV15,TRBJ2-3,CATSSFFAGVTDTQYF
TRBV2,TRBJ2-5,CATSTGYYETQYF
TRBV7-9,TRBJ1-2,CASSLGDRGTDGYTF
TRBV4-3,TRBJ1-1,CASSQDPRTGWYTEAFF
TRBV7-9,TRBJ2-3,CASSSNTEGDTDTQYF
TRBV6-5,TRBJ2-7,CASSWQGVIGEQYF
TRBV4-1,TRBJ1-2,CASSRSADPGYTF
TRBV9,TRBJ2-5,CASSVDLQETQYF
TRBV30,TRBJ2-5,CAWSGDREGSETQYF
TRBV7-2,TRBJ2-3,CASSSDLAGGQYF
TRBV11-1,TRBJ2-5,CASSPTWTSLAETQYF
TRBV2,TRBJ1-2,CASSEGPNYGYTF
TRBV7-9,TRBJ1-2,CASTPDRATDGYTF
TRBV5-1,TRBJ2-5,CASSTEPSLQETQYF
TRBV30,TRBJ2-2,CAWSRRGVELFF
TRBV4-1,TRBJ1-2,CASSPGYRGGYGYTF
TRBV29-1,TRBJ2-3,CSVGEAVGDTQYF